One sample yielded the 24 T cell receptor beta chains listed below, sequenced in a study of brain metastases from non-small cell lung cancer. The table came from immunoSEQ multiplex PCR; TCRdb's copy has only in-frame clones and leaves some out. The sample holds over a thousand clones, 91% seen once. The sequencing input was tumor-adjacent normal tissue. The receptors come from a donor aged 40 or older with non-small cell lung cancer.

This chain links TRBV3-1 (or the pseudogene TRBV3-2) with TRBJ2-7, with 8 bases matching TRBD2. V lost 1 base, J lost 2 bases, and 4 bases stayed unmatched. The CDR3 is 15 residues long. Germline values: CDR1 LGHDT, CDR2 YNNKEL (reference sequence). The CDR3 nucleotides are TGTGCCAGCAGCCAAGGGCGGGGGGCCACCTACGAGCAGTACTTC. This sequence encodes CASSQGRGATYEQYF.

Written as DNA, the CDR3 is TGTGCCAGCAGCTTAATTTTGGGTGGGGCAGGTGAGCAGTTCTTC. Its protein product is CASSLILGGAGEQFF. The rearrangement links TRBV7-3 to TRBJ2-1; D is perhaps TRBD1 (5 bases). Trimming stripped 1 base from V and 9 bases from J, with 16 bases between. Germline CDR1 and CDR2: SGHTA and FQGTGA. The CDR3 length is 15 residues.

This chain joins TRBV6-5 and TRBJ2-7, with TRBD1 matching 7 bases. Germline V CDR1 and CDR2: MNHEY, SVGAGI. V shed 7 bases, J shed 6 bases, and the junction held 9 bases outside the gene matches. CDR3 length: 13 amino acids. This chain's CDR3 is CASKVKGAGEQYF. The DNA for the CDR3 is TGTGCCAGCAAGGTCAAGGGGGCAGGCGAGCAGTACTTC.

The chain joins TRBV3-1 (or the pseudogene TRBV3-2) to TRBJ2-3; no reliable D call. Looked up from germline, CDR1 is LGHDT and CDR2 is YNNKEL (reference sequence). CDR3 size: 14 residues. Trimming shortened V by 0 bases and J by 11 bases, and 15 bases separated the two germline ends. CDR3 protein: CASSQDDHAPGQYF. CDR3 DNA: TGTGCCAGCAGCCAAGATGATCACGCGCCTGGGCAGTATTTT.

The chain has TRBV19 and TRBJ1-6; the D gene is possibly TRBD1 (6 bases). There are 14 residues in the CDR3. The germline gives CDR1 LNHDA, CDR2 SQIVND (reference sequence). V dropped 7 bases and J dropped 8 bases, with 15 bases sitting between them. CDR3 sequence (DNA): TGTGCCAGTAATGAGCGGACAGAATATTCACCCCTCCACTTT. Its translation: CASNERTEYSPLHF. The full variable domain, in which reference TRBV19 and TRBJ1-6 provide the parts outside the CDR3, is DGGITQSPKYLFRKEGQNVTLSCEQNLNHDAMYWYRQDPGQGLRLIYYSQIVNDFQKGDIAEGYSVSREKKESFPLTVTSAQKNPTAFYLCASNERTEYSPLHFGNGTRLTVT.

The chain has TRBV13 and TRBJ2-7; 11 nucleotides match TRBD2. V shed 5 bases, J shed 0 bases, and the junction held 9 bases outside the gene matches. The CDR3 sequence is 17 residues long. The germline CDR1 and CDR2 sequences are PRHDT and FYEKMQ (reference sequence). CDR3 nucleotides: TGTGCCAGCAGCAGACTCGGGACTAGCGGTTTCTCCTACGAGCAGTACTTC. Translated: CASSRLGTSGFSYEQYF.

This clone was detected a few times. The chain has TRBV7-9 and TRBJ2-7; D is undetermined. Per the germline V gene, CDR1 is SEHNR and CDR2 is FQNEAQ (reference sequence). The V end was cut by 1 base, the J end by 2 bases, with 15 bases between. There are 16 residues in the CDR3. The CDR3 protein is CASSLEGSSRPYEQYF. CDR3 in DNA: TGTGCCAGCAGCTTAGAAGGTAGTTCCAGGCCCTACGAGCAGTACTTC.

A note on this clone: One junction end does not reproduce the germline sequence, and a read error may be involved. V and J are TRBV6-1 and TRBJ1-1; D might be TRBD1 (6 bases). The CDR3 loop spans 15 amino acids. The germline V gene has CDR1 MNHNS and CDR2 SASEGT. The CDR3 reads CASSEVSAYPGQGLF. The CDR3, as DNA: TGTGCCAGCAGTGAAGTTTCTGCTTACCCGGGACAAGGGCTCTTT.

This chain connects TRBV18 to TRBJ1-1; TRBD1 matches at 8 bases. After removal of 1 base from V and 3 bases from J, the junction contained 7 bases not matched to a gene. CDR3 size: 16 residues. Looked up from germline, CDR1 is KGHSH and CDR2 is LQKENI. The CDR3 loop is CASSPRQGADDTEAFF. The CDR3 bases are TGTGCCAGCTCACCACGCCAGGGGGCGGACGACACTGAAGCTTTCTTT. The complete variable domain, with remaining parts taken from reference TRBV18 and TRBJ1-1, reads NAGVMQNPRHLVRRRGQEARLRCSPMKGHSHVYWYRQLPEEGLKFMVYLQKENIIDESGMPKERFSAEFPKEGPSILRIQQVVRGDSAAYFCASSPRQGADDTEAFFGQGTRLTVV.

CDR3 loop: CASKSGQGSYEQYF. For the CDR3, the DNA is TGTGCCAGTAAGAGCGGACAGGGATCCTACGAGCAGTACTTC. The chain combines TRBV19 with TRBJ2-7; 8 nucleotides agree with TRBD1. Per germline, CDR1 LNHDA and CDR2 SQIVND (reference sequence). V was clipped by 7 bases and J by 1 base; unmatched bases: 6. The CDR3 extends over 14 amino acids. The whole variable domain, filled in from reference TRBV19 and TRBJ2-7, reads DGGITQSPKYLFRKEGQNVTLSCEQNLNHDAMYWYRQDPGQGLRLIYYSQIVNDFQKGDIAEGYSVSREKKESFPLTVTSAQKNPTAFYLCASKSGQGSYEQYFGPGTRLTVT.

This chain joins TRBV9 and TRBJ2-1; 11 bases map to TRBD2. Germline V gene lookup returns CDR1 SGDLS and CDR2 YYNGEE. This CDR3 spans 17 amino acids. The ends lost 0 bases at V and 7 bases at J; junction bases unmatched: 9. CDR3 region: CASSVDGSGRAWNEQFF. In nucleotides, the CDR3 is TGTGCCAGCAGCGTAGATGGTAGCGGGAGGGCTTGGAATGAGCAGTTCTTC.

This chain connects TRBV2 to TRBJ2-1; tentatively, D is TRBD1 or TRBD2 (5 bases each). Germline V gene data show CDR1 as SNHLY and CDR2 as FYNNEI. There are 15 residues in the CDR3. Between the trimmed V and J ends, which lost 4 bases and 7 bases, there was a span of 17 bases. The CDR3 protein is CASSGDPRPGNEQFF. Here the CDR3 DNA reads TGTGCCAGCAGTGGGGACCCCCGACCGGGGAATGAGCAGTTCTTC.

The gene calls are TRBV27 and TRBJ1-4; 8 bases agree with TRBD1. CDR1 and CDR2 (germline): MNHEY, SMNVEV (reference sequence). This CDR3 region has 14 residues. Trimming removed 6 bases from V and 7 bases from J; junction bases left unmatched: 7. The CDR3 DNA sequence: TGTGCCAGCAGAAATCAGGGGGCGGTTGAAAAACTGTTTTTT. It translates to CASRNQGAVEKLFF.

The gene calls are TRBV6-1 and TRBJ1-2; D remains ambiguous. Between the trimmed V and J ends, which lost 1 base and 4 bases, there was a span of 4 bases. This CDR3 has 12 amino acids. CDR1 is MNHNS, CDR2 SASEGT, per germline. The CDR3, as DNA: TGTGCCAGCAGTGAAGTACCCTATGGCTACACCTTC. This gives the protein CASSEVPYGYTF.

The gene calls are TRBV30 and TRBJ1-5; 7 nucleotides align to TRBD1. The V gene's germline CDR1 is GTSNPN and CDR2 SVGIG (reference sequence). This CDR3 is 18 amino acids long. The V and J ends lost 3 bases and 3 bases, in that order; junction bases with no gene match: 17. CDR3 in DNA: TGTGCCTGGAGCGGCCATTTACGCGAAGACAGGGACAATCAGCCCCAGCATTTT. Its translation is CAWSGHLREDRDNQPQHF.

This clone occurred once. The rearrangement uses TRBV12-3 or TRBV12-4 and TRBJ2-1; D is perhaps TRBD1 (5 bases). The germline V and J ends were trimmed by 5 bases and 9 bases, with 11 bases remaining between them. This CDR3 region has 12 residues. This CDR3 reads CASSLMQGEQFF. The CDR3 DNA reads as TGTGCCAGCAGTCTTATGCAGGGTGAGCAGTTCTTC.

The rearrangement joins TRBV6-1 to TRBJ1-3; D uncertain. From germline, CDR1 is MNHNS and CDR2 SASEGT. V gave up 2 bases and J gave up 7 bases, with 6 bases separating them. This CDR3 spans 12 amino acids. The CDR3 here is CASSETRNTIYF. The CDR3 DNA reads as TGTGCCAGCAGTGAAACTAGGAACACCATATATTTT.

The V gene is TRBV19, the J gene TRBJ2-2; D is possibly TRBD1 (6 bases). Germline loops: CDR1 LNHDA, CDR2 SQIVND (reference sequence). V lost 4 bases, J lost 5 bases, and 14 bases lay in between. The CDR3 length is 15 residues. CDR3 coding DNA: TGTGCCAGTAGTACCTACAGGGATCGGACCGGGGAGCTGTTTTTT. Protein: CASSTYRDRTGELFF.

The chain combines TRBV7-2 with TRBJ2-4; 8 nucleotides line up with TRBD2. CDR3 length equals 14 residues. CDR1 and CDR2 (germline): SGHTA, FQGNSA. Germline trimming cut 5 bases from V and 5 bases from J; bases unmatched to any gene: 5. CDR3 DNA sequence: TGTGCCAGCAGCCTCCGGGGGGGTGAAAACATTCAGTACTTC. It translates to CASSLRGGENIQYF.

V usage is TRBV5-1 and J usage is TRBJ1-2; a weak D match, TRBD1 (6 bases). Trimming stripped 2 bases from V and 6 bases from J, with 14 bases between. The CDR3 is 14 amino acids. CDR1 and CDR2 from the germline V gene are SGHRS and YFSETQ. CDR3 region: CASSFAGVVDGYTF. CDR3 DNA: TGCGCCAGCAGCTTCGCAGGGGTAGTCGATGGCTACACCTTC.

The chain joins TRBV12-5 to TRBJ1-1; a possible D gene is TRBD1 (6 bases). The CDR3 is made up of 12 amino acids. Trimming left V 5 bases short and J 6 bases short, with 10 bases between. Germline lookup yields CDR1 LGHNT and CDR2 FRNRAP. CDR3 sequence (DNA): TGTGCTAGTGGTGAACAGGGTTCTGAAGCTTTCTTT. As protein: CASGEQGSEAFF.

The chain uses TRBV3-1 (or the pseudogene TRBV3-2) and TRBJ2-6; D gene uncertain. CDR1 LGHDT and CDR2 YNNKEL come from the germline V gene (reference sequence). The ends were cut back, 4 bases at V and 0 bases at J, with 16 bases in the middle. This CDR3 comprises 18 residues. This CDR3 is CASSPPGSLGSGANVLTF. The CDR3 DNA sequence: TGTGCCAGCAGCCCGCCGGGCAGTTTAGGCTCTGGGGCCAACGTCCTGACTTTC.

V and J are TRBV3-1 (or the pseudogene TRBV3-2) and TRBJ1-2; D possibly corresponds to TRBD1 (5 bases). The V gene's germline CDR1 is LGHDT and CDR2 YNNKEL (reference sequence). This CDR3 contains 13 residues. V shed 4 bases and J shed 7 bases, with 13 bases lying between them. For the CDR3, the DNA is TGTGCCAGCAGCCTCCGAGGGCAGGGTGGCTACACCTTC. Translation gives CASSLRGQGGYTF.

The rearrangement uses TRBV2 and TRBJ2-7; D remains ambiguous. Germline loops: CDR1 SNHLY, CDR2 FYNNEI. The CDR3 length is 15 residues. The ends were cut back, 0 bases at V and 2 bases at J, with 11 bases in the middle. The CDR3 is CASSEALRPTYEQYF. CDR3 in DNA: TGTGCCAGCAGTGAAGCGCTTCGACCTACCTACGAGCAGTACTTC.